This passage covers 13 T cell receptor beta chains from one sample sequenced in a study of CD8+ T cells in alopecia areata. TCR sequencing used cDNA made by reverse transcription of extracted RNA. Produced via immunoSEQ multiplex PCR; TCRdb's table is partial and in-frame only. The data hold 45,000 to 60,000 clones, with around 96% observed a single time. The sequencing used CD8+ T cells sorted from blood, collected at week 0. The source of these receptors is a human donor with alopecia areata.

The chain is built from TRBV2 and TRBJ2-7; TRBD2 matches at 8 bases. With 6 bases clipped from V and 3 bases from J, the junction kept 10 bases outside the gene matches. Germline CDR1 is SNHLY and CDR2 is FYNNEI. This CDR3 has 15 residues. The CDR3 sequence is CASRASSGGSYEQYF. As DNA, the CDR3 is TGTGCCAGCAGAGCTTCAAGCGGGGGCAGCTACGAGCAGTACTTC.

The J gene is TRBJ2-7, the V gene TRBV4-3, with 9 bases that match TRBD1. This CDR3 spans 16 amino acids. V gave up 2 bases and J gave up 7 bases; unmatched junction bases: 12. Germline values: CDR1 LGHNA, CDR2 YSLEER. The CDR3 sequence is CASSQSTGGPYWEQYF. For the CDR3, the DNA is TGCGCCAGCAGCCAATCCACAGGGGGCCCCTATTGGGAGCAGTACTTC.

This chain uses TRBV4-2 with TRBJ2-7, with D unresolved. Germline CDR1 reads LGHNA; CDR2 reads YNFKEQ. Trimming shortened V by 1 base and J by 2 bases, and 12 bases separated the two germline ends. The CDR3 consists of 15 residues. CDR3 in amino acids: CASSQVLGIAYEQYF. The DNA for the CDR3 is TGTGCCAGCAGCCAAGTGTTAGGGATAGCCTACGAGCAGTACTTC.

The CDR3 here is CSVEGRGVANEQFF. CDR3 nucleotide sequence: TGCAGCGTTGAGGGCAGGGGAGTCGCGAATGAGCAGTTCTTC. The chain uses TRBV29-1 and TRBJ2-1, with D tentatively TRBD1 (6 bases). Trimming shortened V by 3 bases and J by 7 bases, and 16 bases separated the two germline ends. CDR1 and CDR2 (germline): SQVTM, ANQGSEA. This CDR3 comprises 14 residues.

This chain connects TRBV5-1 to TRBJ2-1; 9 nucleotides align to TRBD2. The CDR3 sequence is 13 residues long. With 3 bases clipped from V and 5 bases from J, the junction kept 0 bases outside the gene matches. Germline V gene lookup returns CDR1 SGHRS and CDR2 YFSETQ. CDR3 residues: CASSSSGNNEQFF. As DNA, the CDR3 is TGCGCCAGCAGCTCTAGCGGGAACAATGAGCAGTTCTTC. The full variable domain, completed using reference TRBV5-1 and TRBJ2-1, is KAGVTQTPRYLIKTRGQQVTLSCSPISGHRSVSWYQQTPGQGLQFLFEYFSETQRNKGNFPGRFSGRQFSNSRSEMNVSTLELGDSALYLCASSSSGNNEQFFGPGTRLTVL.

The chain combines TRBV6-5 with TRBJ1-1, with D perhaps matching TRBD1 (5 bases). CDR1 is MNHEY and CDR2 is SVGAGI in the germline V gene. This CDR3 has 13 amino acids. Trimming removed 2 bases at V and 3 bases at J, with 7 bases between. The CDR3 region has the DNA TGTGCCAGCAGTTACAGGGGTGACACTGAAGCTTTCTTT. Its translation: CASSYRGDTEAFF.

The CDR3 region has the DNA TGTGCCAGCAGCTTTACAGGGGGGGGCACAGATACGCAGTATTTT. It specifies CASSFTGGGTDTQYF. The chain has TRBV7-4 and TRBJ2-3; weak D call: TRBD1 (8 bases). The CDR3 is made up of 15 amino acids. Looked up from germline, CDR1 is SGHVT and CDR2 is SQSDAQ. Trimming stripped 3 bases from V and 1 base from J, with 11 bases between.

In DNA, the CDR3 is TGCAGCGTTGAGTTAGGAAGGACCCACCACTCAGATGAGCAGTTCTTC. The encoded protein is CSVELGRTHHSDEQFF. The chain joins TRBV29-1 to TRBJ2-1; no definite D call. The ends were cut back, 3 bases at V and 8 bases at J, with 23 bases in the middle. Germline CDR1 is SQVTM and CDR2 is ANQGSEA. This CDR3 contains 16 residues.

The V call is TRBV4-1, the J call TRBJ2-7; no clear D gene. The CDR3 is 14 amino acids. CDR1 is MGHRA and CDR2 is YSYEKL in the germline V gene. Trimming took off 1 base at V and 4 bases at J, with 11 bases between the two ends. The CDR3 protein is CASSQGQRSYEQYF. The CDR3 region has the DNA TGCGCCAGCAGCCAAGGGCAGCGATCGTACGAGCAGTACTTC.

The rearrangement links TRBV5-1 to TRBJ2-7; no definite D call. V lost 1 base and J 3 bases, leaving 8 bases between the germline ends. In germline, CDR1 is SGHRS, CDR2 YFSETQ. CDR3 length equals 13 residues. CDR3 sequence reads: CASSLTENYEQYF. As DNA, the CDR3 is TGCGCCAGCAGCTTGACGGAGAACTACGAGCAGTACTTC.

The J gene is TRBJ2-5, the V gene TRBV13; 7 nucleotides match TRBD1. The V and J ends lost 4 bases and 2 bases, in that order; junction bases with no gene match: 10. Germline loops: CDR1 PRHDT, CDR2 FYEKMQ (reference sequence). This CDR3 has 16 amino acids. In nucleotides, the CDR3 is TGTGCCAGCAGCTCGTGGACAGGAAAGCAGCAAGAGACCCAGTACTTC. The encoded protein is CASSSWTGKQQETQYF.

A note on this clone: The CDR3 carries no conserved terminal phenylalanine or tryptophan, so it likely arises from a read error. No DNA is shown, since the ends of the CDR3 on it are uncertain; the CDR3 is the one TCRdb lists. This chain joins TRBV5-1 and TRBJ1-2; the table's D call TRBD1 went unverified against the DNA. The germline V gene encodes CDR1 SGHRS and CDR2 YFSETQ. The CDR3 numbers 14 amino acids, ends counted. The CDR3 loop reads CASSSPRAGKIRLV.

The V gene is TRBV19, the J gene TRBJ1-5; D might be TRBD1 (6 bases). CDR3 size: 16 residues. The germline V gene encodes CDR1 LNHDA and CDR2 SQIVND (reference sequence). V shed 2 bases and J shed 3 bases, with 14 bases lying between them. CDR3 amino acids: CASSIRPDRPNQPQHF. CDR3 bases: TGTGCCAGTAGTATACGCCCCGACAGGCCCAATCAGCCCCAGCATTTT.